Listed here are 10 T cell receptor beta chains from one sample, sequenced in a study of T cells after yellow fever vaccination. From the 5' RACE reads, TCRdb called clonotypes with MiXCR, one entry per CDR3 protein. The repertoire holds 250,000 or so distinct CDR3 sequences, with more than 3.5% as singletons. This specimen was PBMCs, taken 15 days after the yellow fever booster vaccination. These receptors originate from a man aged 18 to 30 who received the YFV17D yellow fever vaccine.

This clonotype has a count of ten or more. The genes are TRBV3-1 and TRBJ1-2, with 8 bases identical to TRBD1. Germline V CDR1 and CDR2: LGHDT, YNNKEL (reference sequence). V shed 6 bases, J shed 3 bases, and the junction held 9 bases outside the gene matches. The CDR3 is 15 residues long. CDR3 sequence (DNA): TGTGCCAGCAGATTAGGGACAGGAAGACACTATGGCTACACCTTC. Its translation: CASRLGTGRHYGYTF.

The chain is built from TRBV19 and TRBJ2-1; weak D call: TRBD2 (6 bases). Trimming cost V 7 bases and J 9 bases, with 19 bases left between them. The CDR3 has 14 amino acids. Germline V gene data show CDR1 as LNHDA and CDR2 as SQIVND (reference sequence). CDR3: CASTQGTYFSEQFF. The CDR3 nucleotides are TGTGCCAGTACCCAAGGGACTTATTTTAGTGAGCAGTTCTTC.

This clonotype was counted many times. This chain uses TRBV6-2 or TRBV6-3 with TRBJ2-6, with D perhaps TRBD1 (6 bases). V lost 6 bases to trimming and J lost 0 bases, with 21 bases between them. The germline CDR1 and CDR2 sequences are MNHEY and SVGEGT. CDR3 size: 19 residues. This CDR3 is CASSTDRLLAHSGANVLTF. DNA for the CDR3: TGTGCCAGCAGCACCGACAGGCTATTAGCGCACTCTGGGGCCAACGTCCTGACTTTC.

This clonotype occurred many times. The chain's CDR3 is CASSLGPGQDGETQYF. For the CDR3, the DNA is TGTGCCAGCAGCTTAGGTCCGGGACAGGACGGGGAGACCCAGTACTTC. V is TRBV11-2 and J is TRBJ2-5; 8 bases agree with TRBD1. The CDR3 extends over 16 amino acids. Germline loops: CDR1 SGHAT, CDR2 FQNNGV. The V and J ends lost 1 base and 5 bases, in that order; junction bases with no gene match: 9.

This clonotype was seen repeatedly, ten times or more. The rearrangement uses TRBV6-5 and TRBJ1-1; TRBD1 agrees at 8 bases. The CDR3 is 13 amino acids. Germline loops: CDR1 MNHEY, CDR2 SVGAGI. J gave up 8 bases and V 5 bases, and 7 bases lay outside the gene matches. The CDR3 nucleotides read TGTGCCAGCAGTCTCCTGAGGACAGGGGAAGCTTTCTTT. This codes for CASSLLRTGEAFF.

This clonotype was recorded many times. The chain joins TRBV5-6 to TRBJ2-5; D gene uncertain. CDR3 length: 12 amino acids. Germline CDR1 SGHDT, CDR2 YYEEEE. Trimming cost V 1 base and J 5 bases, with 6 bases left between them. The CDR3 here is CASSLWLETQYF. CDR3 DNA: TGTGCCAGCAGCTTGTGGTTGGAGACCCAGTACTTC.

This clonotype showed up many times. J is TRBJ2-3 and V is TRBV7-2, with TRBD1 identical over 7 bases. CDR3 size: 14 residues. J lost 2 bases, V lost 4 bases, and 3 bases had no gene match. The germline gives CDR1 SGHTA, CDR2 FQGNSA. In DNA form, the CDR3 reads TGTGCCAGCAGCTGGGGACAGCACACAGATACGCAGTATTTT. It translates to CASSWGQHTDTQYF.

This clonotype has ten or more counts. The chain uses TRBV4-2 and TRBJ1-5; 8 bases align to TRBD1. V shed 0 bases and J 7 bases; nucleotides not matched to a gene: 2. Germline-derived CDR1 and CDR2 are LGHNA and YNFKEQ. There are 14 residues in the CDR3. The CDR3 DNA reads as TGTGCCAGCAGCCAAGAACAGGGGGACCAGCCCCAGCATTTT. Protein product: CASSQEQGDQPQHF.

V gene TRBV6-1 combines with J gene TRBJ1-2; D ambiguous. This CDR3 comprises 11 residues. Germline lookup yields CDR1 MNHNS and CDR2 SASEGT. Between the trimmed V and J ends, which lost 7 bases and 3 bases, there was a span of 6 bases. In DNA, the CDR3 is TGTGCCAGCAAGGTTGACTATGGCTACACCTTC. It codes for CASKVDYGYTF.

This clonotype was counted many times. V usage is TRBV4-1 and J usage is TRBJ1-2; 8 nucleotides line up with TRBD1. Per the germline V gene, CDR1 is MGHRA and CDR2 is YSYEKL. The CDR3 has 15 residues. The ends lost 3 bases at V and 6 bases at J; junction bases unmatched: 9. The CDR3 DNA is TGCGCCAGCAGCCACCGGACAGGGACCTGGGATGGCTACACCTTC. This translates into CASSHRTGTWDGYTF.